The next 14 T cell receptor beta chains were all read from a single sample in a study of T-cell reconstitution after alpha-beta-depleted transplantation in children. The library targeted TCRbeta and was prepared with unique molecular identifiers. TCRdb re-called the PCR reads through MiXCR, storing one row per CDR3 protein. The sample has roughly 790,000 distinct CDR3 sequences; about 16% are singletons. Source: PBMCs, mostly from graft donor cells, taken 360 days after TCRalphabeta/CD19-depleted stem cell transplant. The receptors shown here come from a male patient aged 10 to 17 who had a stem cell transplant for acute lymphoblastic leukemia, so the T cells may come from the graft donor.

V gene TRBV29-1 combines with J gene TRBJ2-3; maybe TRBD1 (6 bases). Germline CDR1 reads SQVTM; CDR2 reads ANQGSEA. Trimming took 4 bases from V and 4 from J, leaving 15 bases between them. CDR3 length: 14 residues. The CDR3 DNA follows: TGCAGCGTTGCTCAGGGGAATCTTCCAGATACGCAGTATTTT. Residues: CSVAQGNLPDTQYF.

The table lists this clonotype with a few counts. The gene calls are TRBV29-1 and TRBJ1-2, with 7 nucleotides matching TRBD1. This CDR3 contains 14 residues. V lost 6 bases to trimming and J lost 7 bases; unmatched junction nucleotides: 14. Germline V gene data show CDR1 as SQVTM and CDR2 as ANQGSEA. CDR3 coding DNA: TGCAGCGTAGGAACGAGACAGGGAGATGGTGGCTACACCTTC. Protein: CSVGTRQGDGGYTF.

In regard to this clonotype: A much larger clone lies one base from this, so it may be a read error. The chain couples TRBV29-1 to TRBJ2-1; D is perhaps TRBD2 (6 bases). This CDR3 has 10 amino acids. CDR1 and CDR2 from the germline V gene are SQVTM and ANQGSEA. The CDR3 protein is CSVEGGGEIF. CDR3 sequence (DNA): TGCAGCGTTGAAGGCGGCGGGGAGATCTTC.

The table lists this clonotype with many counts. The V call is TRBV20-1, the J call TRBJ1-5; D is perhaps TRBD1 (5 bases). Trimming took off 2 bases at V and 6 bases at J, with 17 bases between the two ends. CDR1 is DFQATT, CDR2 SNEGSKA, per germline (reference sequence). The CDR3 is 15 residues long. The CDR3 nucleotides are TGCAGTGCTAGACGGTGGCAGGGCGGGGGTCAGCCCCAGCATTTT. This codes for CSARRWQGGGQPQHF.

This clonotype was detected many times. The chain couples TRBV5-1 to TRBJ2-7, with 9 bases matching TRBD1. With 4 bases clipped from V and 7 bases from J, the junction kept 12 bases outside the gene matches. This CDR3 is 15 amino acids long. Germline-derived CDR1 and CDR2 are SGHRS and YFSETQ. The CDR3 nucleotides are TGCGCCAGCAGCCCGGAGGGACAGGGCGGCAGGGAGCAGTACTTC. Translation: CASSPEGQGGREQYF.

CDR3 coding DNA: TGTGCCAGCAGTTCAAACAGTTACCAAGAGACCCAGTACTTC. Protein sequence: CASSSNSYQETQYF. V is TRBV12-3 or TRBV12-4 and J is TRBJ2-5; unclear D gene. The germline V and J ends were trimmed by 4 bases and 0 bases, with 9 bases remaining between them. The CDR3 length is 14 residues.

J is TRBJ2-3 and V is TRBV5-1; TRBD2 agrees at 14 bases. CDR3 length equals 20 residues. Germline CDR1 and CDR2: SGHRS and YFSETQ. Losses at the gene ends were 4 bases for V and 3 bases for J; bases not matched to a gene: 16. The CDR3 here is CASSPLFGTSGSRRTDTQYF. The CDR3 DNA is TGCGCCAGCAGCCCCCTCTTCGGGACTAGCGGGAGTAGAAGGACAGATACGCAGTATTTT.

This clonotype turned up a few times. The chain uses TRBV3-1 and TRBJ2-1; 8 bases are a match to TRBD2. The CDR3 is made up of 15 amino acids. The V and J ends lost 1 base and 8 bases, in that order; junction bases with no gene match: 7. From germline, CDR1 is LGHDT and CDR2 YNNKEL (reference sequence). This chain's CDR3 is CASSQVGTRRYEQFF. CDR3 nucleotides: TGTGCCAGCAGCCAAGTTGGGACTAGAAGATATGAGCAGTTCTTC.

This clonotype was seen only a few times. The chain carries TRBV4-2 and TRBJ2-2; TRBD1 might be the D (5 bases). Trimming cost V 4 bases and J 1 base, with 13 bases left between them. CDR3 length equals 16 residues. Germline values: CDR1 LGHNA, CDR2 YNFKEQ. The CDR3 loop reads CASSPYLGQNTGELFF. The DNA for the CDR3 is TGTGCCAGCAGCCCTTACCTCGGACAGAACACCGGGGAGCTGTTTTTT.

The V gene is TRBV5-1, the J gene TRBJ1-5; 8 positions agree with TRBD1. This CDR3 has 16 amino acids. Unmatched junction bases numbered 14, after V lost 5 bases and J lost 7 bases. Germline-derived CDR1 and CDR2 are SGHRS and YFSETQ. DNA of the CDR3: TGCGCCAGCAGTTCATTACCGGGACAGGTAAACCAGCCCCAGCATTTT. This encodes CASSSLPGQVNQPQHF. The whole variable domain, filled in from reference TRBV5-1 and TRBJ1-5, reads KAGVTQTPRYLIKTRGQQVTLSCSPISGHRSVSWYQQTPGQGLQFLFEYFSETQRNKGNFPGRFSGRQFSNSRSEMNVSTLELGDSALYLCASSSLPGQVNQPQHFGDGTRLSIL.

This clonotype was seen a few times. The genes are TRBV20-1 and TRBJ2-7, with D perhaps matching TRBD2 (6 bases). The germline V and J ends were trimmed by 2 bases and 4 bases, with 15 bases remaining between them. CDR1 and CDR2 (germline): DFQATT, SNEGSKA (reference sequence). The length of the CDR3 is 14 residues. CDR3 sequence reads: CSARSRDLEYEQYF. The CDR3 bases are TGCAGTGCTAGAAGCCGGGACTTGGAATACGAGCAGTACTTC.

This clonotype has only one observation. The V call is TRBV19, the J call TRBJ2-5; 8 positions agree with TRBD2. Per germline, CDR1 LNHDA and CDR2 SQIVND (reference sequence). The CDR3 has 14 amino acids. V gave up 8 bases and J gave up 5 bases; unmatched junction bases: 10. Here the CDR3 reads CASCEGPGGETQYF. The CDR3 DNA is TGTGCCAGTTGCGAAGGGCCGGGGGGGGAGACCCAGTACTTC.

In the case of this clonotype: Since no conserved phenylalanine or tryptophan closes the CDR3, a read error is the likely cause. The rearrangement links TRBV5-6 to TRBJ2-3; D uncertain. Looked up from germline, CDR1 is SGHDT and CDR2 is YYEEEE. The V gene lost 1 base and the J gene lost 2 bases, with 11 bases spanning the gap. This CDR3 has 15 amino acids. The CDR3, as DNA: TGTGCCAGCAGCTTGTATGAGCGTACCACAGATACGCAGTATCTT. This translates into CASSLYERTTDTQYL.

The chain uses TRBV29-1 and TRBJ2-5; 8 nucleotides agree with TRBD1. CDR3 length: 14 residues. CDR1 and CDR2 (germline): SQVTM, ANQGSEA. V dropped 1 base and J dropped 2; count of bases not matched to a gene: 3. DNA of the CDR3: TGCAGCGTTGAAGGACAGGGGCGACAAGAGACCCAGTACTTC. Translating gives CSVEGQGRQETQYF.